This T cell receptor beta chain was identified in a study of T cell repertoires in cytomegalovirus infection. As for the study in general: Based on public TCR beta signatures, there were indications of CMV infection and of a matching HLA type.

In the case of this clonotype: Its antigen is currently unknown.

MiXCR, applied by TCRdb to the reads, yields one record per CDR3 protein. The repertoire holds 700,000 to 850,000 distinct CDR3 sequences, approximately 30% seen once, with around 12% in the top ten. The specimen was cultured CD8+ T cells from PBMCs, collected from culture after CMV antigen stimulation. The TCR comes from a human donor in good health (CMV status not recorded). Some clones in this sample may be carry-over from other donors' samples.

In nucleotides, the CDR3 is TGTGCCAGCAGTCCTCTACCCAGGGGGCGGATTGAAGCTTTCTTT. Amino acids: CASSPLPRGRIEAFF. This chain connects TRBV28 to TRBJ1-1, with TRBD1 identical over 8 bases. CDR1 is MDHEN, CDR2 SYDVKM, per germline. After removal of 5 bases from V and 7 bases from J, the junction contained 12 bases not matched to a gene. The CDR3 totals 15 residues.